This TCR beta chain stems from a study of blood T cell repertoires in COVID-19. Turning to the study itself: The samples span acute and convalescent COVID-19 from the United States, Italy and Spain. Nucleic acid was either cDNA or gDNA, and it came from T cells, B-cell-depleted T cells, or PBMCs.

The CDR3 length is 14 residues. Trimming pared 3 bases from V and 0 bases from J, leaving 8 bases between. Germline V lookup: CDR1 DFQATT, CDR2 SNEGSKA (reference sequence). In the study's own analysis: Reference gene primer amplification in the assay estimated nucleated cell counts. Measured with immunoSEQ multiplex PCR; TCRdb has only the in-frame clones, and not every one. The V and J calls and the clone size are those of that table, but D and trimming were determined from the DNA. Among more than 95,000 clones listed, around 83% were seen once. The J gene is TRBJ2-2, the V gene TRBV20-1, with TRBD1 as a possible D gene (6 bases). The sequence derives from an elderly man with active or convalescent COVID-19. The sequenced sample consisted of peripheral blood. The CDR3 sequence: CSASGQPNTGELFF. CDR3 in DNA: TGCAGTGCTAGTGGACAGCCGAACACCGGGGAGCTGTTTTTT.